This T cell receptor beta chain was recovered during a study of CD8+ T cells in alopecia areata. Study-wide points: Scalp lesions, especially in alopecia totalis/universalis, had higher clonality than normal scalp. Numerous expanded lesional clones remained in scalp and blood during tofacitinib.

Isolated RNA was reverse transcribed into cDNA used as the sequencing template. Assay: immunoSEQ multiplex PCR; the TCRdb copy retains only in-frame clones and omits some. The sample consists of about 190,000 clones, more than 55% of them appearing once. Treatment: oral pan-JAK inhibitor, 5-10 mg twice daily. Lesional scalp punch biopsies and peripheral blood came from alopecia areata patients. T lymphocytes (CD4+ and CD8+) were sorted from PBMCs. About this clone itself: Its antigen is currently unknown.

This CDR3 spans 15 amino acids. The sequences come from CD4+ T cells sorted from blood, collected at week 4, from a patient treated with tofacitinib. This rearrangement joins TRBV1 to TRBJ2-7; the DNA was not used to check the table's D call, TRBD2. TRBV1 is termed a pseudogene. The TCR was taken from a human donor with alopecia areata. DNA for the CDR3: TGCACCAGCAGCCAAGATCGGGCTAGCGACTACGAGCAGTACTTC. It codes for CTSSQDRASDYEQYF.